The next 21 T cell receptor beta chains were all read from a single sample in a study of T cell changes during pregnancy in multiple sclerosis. Measured with immunoSEQ multiplex PCR; TCRdb has only the in-frame clones, and not every one. This sample has about 42,000 clones, with over 80% found just once. The input for sequencing was CD4+ T cells from peripheral blood mononuclear cells, taken before pregnancy. Receptors were obtained from a female donor with multiple sclerosis, enrolled in a pregnancy study.

V is TRBV6-6 and J is TRBJ1-1, with TRBD1 as a possible D gene (5 bases). CDR1 and CDR2 from the germline V gene are MNHNY and SVGAGI (reference sequence). Trimming left V 4 bases short and J 6 bases short, with 18 bases between. This CDR3 region has 15 residues. In DNA, the CDR3 is TGTGCCAGCAGTTCCCCCGATTTGGACACTGCTGAAGCTTTCTTT. Amino acid sequence: CASSSPDLDTAEAFF.

V and J are TRBV18 and TRBJ2-3; 11 positions match TRBD2. With 6 bases clipped from V and 5 bases from J, the junction kept 7 bases outside the gene matches. The CDR3 is 15 residues long. Germline CDR1 reads KGHSH; CDR2 reads LQKENI. The CDR3 DNA reads TGTGCCAGCTCCCGAGGAGGGACTAGCGGAGATACGCAGTATTTT. It codes for CASSRGGTSGDTQYF.

This rearrangement joins TRBV9 to TRBJ1-3; no clear D gene. Trimming shortened V by 0 bases and J by 3 bases, and 10 bases separated the two germline ends. From germline, CDR1 is SGDLS and CDR2 YYNGEE. The CDR3 contains 15 residues. As DNA, the CDR3 is TGTGCCAGCAGCGTAGGAGGGTCAGGTGGAAACACCATATATTTT. This sequence encodes CASSVGGSGGNTIYF. Together with reference TRBV9 and TRBJ1-3, the CDR3 gives the full variable domain: DSGVTQTPKHLITATGQRVTLRCSPRSGDLSVYWYQQSLDQGLQFLIQYYNGEERAKGNILERFSAQQFPDLHSELNLSSLELGDSALYFCASSVGGSGGNTIYFGEGSWLTVV.

The V and J genes are TRBV10-3 and TRBJ2-7; D is uncertain. Looked up from germline, CDR1 is ENHRY and CDR2 is SYGVKD. The CDR3 loop spans 12 amino acids. The V end was cut by 2 bases, the J end by 2 bases, with 4 bases between. DNA for the CDR3: TGTGCCATCAGTGAGGCGACCTACGAGCAGTACTTC. Translated: CAISEATYEQYF.

The rearrangement uses TRBV2 and TRBJ1-4; possibly TRBD1 for D (5 bases). Germline V gene sequence: CDR1 SNHLY, CDR2 FYNNEI. CDR3 length: 14 residues. V was cut by 3 bases and J by 5 bases, with 10 bases left in between. CDR3 residues: CASSDRAGNEKLFF. CDR3 nucleotide sequence: TGTGCCAGCAGTGACAGGGCGGGAAATGAAAAACTGTTTTTT. Supplemented by reference TRBV2 and TRBJ1-4, the full variable domain reads EPEVTQTPSHQVTQMGQEVILRCVPISNHLYFYWYRQILGQKVEFLVSFYNNEISEKSEIFDDQFSVERPDGSNFTLKIRSTKLEDSAMYFCASSDRAGNEKLFFGSGTQLSVL.

In nucleotides, the CDR3 is TGTGCCAGCAGCTTGCGGGGGACTGGGGGTCCTGAAGCTTTCTTT. Its protein is CASSLRGTGGPEAFF. The chain couples TRBV5-5 to TRBJ1-1, with D perhaps TRBD1 (5 bases). Germline lookup yields CDR1 SGHKS and CDR2 YYEKEE (reference sequence). Trimming stripped 1 base from V and 6 bases from J, with 16 bases between. This CDR3 is 15 amino acids long.

V usage is TRBV30 and J usage is TRBJ2-6, with 8 bases aligning to TRBD2. V lost 2 bases, J lost 12 bases, and 6 bases stayed unmatched. Germline V CDR1 and CDR2: GTSNPN, SVGIG (reference sequence). CDR3 length equals 13 residues. The CDR3 coding sequence is TGTGCCTGGAGTCGGGGGGGCGAATTCGTCCTGACTTTC. This codes for CAWSRGGEFVLTF.

The chain has TRBV7-3 and TRBJ2-2, with 13 bases lining up with TRBD2. The CDR3 is 18 amino acids. Germline trimming cut 5 bases from V and 0 bases from J; bases unmatched to any gene: 6. CDR1 and CDR2 (germline): SGHTA, FQGTGA. CDR3 in amino acids: CASSLTSGGAANTGELFF. In DNA, the CDR3 is TGTGCCAGCAGCCTCACTAGCGGGGGGGCTGCGAACACCGGGGAGCTGTTTTTT.

V gene TRBV19 combines with J gene TRBJ2-7; 7 bases map to TRBD1. Germline V gene lookup returns CDR1 LNHDA and CDR2 SQIVND (reference sequence). The CDR3 has 16 residues. The V gene end was trimmed by 3 bases and the J gene end by 3 bases; junction bases not matched to a gene: 11. CDR3 nucleotide sequence: TGTGCCAGTAGTATCCGACCCAGGGGGACGCACTACGAGCAGTACTTC. This translates into CASSIRPRGTHYEQYF.

The gene calls are TRBV6-5 and TRBJ2-5, with TRBD2 as a possible D gene (5 bases). Germline CDR1 is MNHEY and CDR2 is SVGAGI. The germline V and J ends were trimmed by 7 bases and 0 bases, with 9 bases remaining between them. CDR3 size: 13 residues. The CDR3 DNA follows: TGTGCCAGCAACCACGGGGACCAAGAGACCCAGTACTTC. This encodes CASNHGDQETQYF.

The chain links TRBV23-1 to TRBJ2-5; 8 bases line up with TRBD1. TRBV23-1 is sorted into the ORF group, with uncertain function. The ends lost 3 bases at V and 11 bases at J; junction bases unmatched: 17. CDR3 size: 16 residues. CDR3 sequence: CASSQSAWQGAWEQYF. The CDR3 region has the DNA TGCGCCAGCAGTCAGTCGGCATGGCAGGGGGCTTGGGAGCAGTACTTC.

The CDR3 DNA sequence: TGTGCCAGCTCAGCGAACGGGGGGCAGGGCCAAAGGTGGGTGAACACTGAAGCTTTCTTT. This gives the protein CASSANGGQGQRWVNTEAFF. This sequence joins TRBV18 and TRBJ1-1; tentatively, D is TRBD1 (6 bases). CDR3 size: 20 residues. Per germline, CDR1 KGHSH and CDR2 LQKENI. Trimming took 5 bases from V and 0 from J, leaving 28 bases between them. The full variable domain, with the rest looked up from reference TRBV18 and TRBJ1-1, is NAGVMQNPRHLVRRRGQEARLRCSPMKGHSHVYWYRQLPEEGLKFMVYLQKENIIDESGMPKERFSAEFPKEGPSILRIQQVVRGDSAAYFCASSANGGQGQRWVNTEAFFGQGTRLTVV.

V gene TRBV2 combines with J gene TRBJ1-2; no definite D call. The germline CDR1 and CDR2 sequences are SNHLY and FYNNEI. The CDR3 has 15 amino acids. V was shortened by 1 base and J by 2 bases, with 11 bases between the two germline ends. CDR3 sequence reads: CASSEGGRGNYGYTF. The CDR3 DNA reads as TGTGCCAGCAGTGAAGGAGGGCGCGGGAACTATGGCTACACCTTC. Combining the CDR3 with reference TRBV2 and TRBJ1-2 gives the whole variable domain EPEVTQTPSHQVTQMGQEVILRCVPISNHLYFYWYRQILGQKVEFLVSFYNNEISEKSEIFDDQFSVERPDGSNFTLKIRSTKLEDSAMYFCASSEGGRGNYGYTFGSGTRLTVV.

The chain has TRBV18 and TRBJ1-6; 8 nucleotides match TRBD1. The CDR3 is made up of 18 amino acids. Losses at the gene ends were 2 bases for V and 6 bases for J; bases not matched to a gene: 12. Germline V gives CDR1 KGHSH, CDR2 LQKENI. CDR3 region: CASSPSGTGRGTNSPLHF. The CDR3 DNA reads TGTGCCAGCTCACCATCCGGGACAGGTAGAGGAACTAATTCACCCCTCCACTTT. Looking up the rest from reference TRBV18 and TRBJ1-6 gives the full variable domain: NAGVMQNPRHLVRRRGQEARLRCSPMKGHSHVYWYRQLPEEGLKFMVYLQKENIIDESGMPKERFSAEFPKEGPSILRIQQVVRGDSAAYFCASSPSGTGRGTNSPLHFGNGTRLTVT.

The chain employs TRBV19 and TRBJ2-3; 12 positions match TRBD2. Losses at the gene ends were 6 bases for V and 1 base for J; bases not matched to a gene: 8. The CDR3 length is 17 residues. The germline V gene has CDR1 LNHDA and CDR2 SQIVND (reference sequence). CDR3 protein: CASRGPASGGGTDTQYF. The CDR3, as DNA: TGTGCCAGTAGAGGACCCGCTAGCGGGGGGGGCACAGATACGCAGTATTTT.

CDR3 protein: CASSFKNSPEAFF. DNA for the CDR3: TGTGCCAGCAGCTTTAAGAACAGTCCCGAAGCTTTCTTT. This chain uses TRBV7-9 with TRBJ1-1; D ambiguous. The length of the CDR3 is 13 residues. Trimming took 3 bases from V and 8 from J, leaving 13 bases between them. Per germline, CDR1 SEHNR and CDR2 FQNEAQ (reference sequence).

The rearrangement joins TRBV19 to TRBJ1-6, with 11 nucleotides matching TRBD1. This CDR3 spans 15 amino acids. The junction had 5 bases not matched to a gene; V was cut back by 4 bases and J by 9 bases. Germline values: CDR1 LNHDA, CDR2 SQIVND (reference sequence). In DNA, the CDR3 is TGTGCCAGTAGTAAGGGACAGGGGGTGGGTTCACCCCTCCACTTT. Its translation: CASSKGQGVGSPLHF.

The rearrangement links TRBV13 to TRBJ1-1; TRBD1 aligns across 8 bases. Germline CDR1 and CDR2: PRHDT and FYEKMQ (reference sequence). This CDR3 is 16 amino acids long. J lost 1 base, V lost 0 bases, and 4 bases had no gene match. CDR3 sequence: CASSLGDRAGNTEAFF. DNA of the CDR3: TGTGCCAGCAGCTTAGGGGACAGGGCTGGGAACACTGAAGCTTTCTTT.

This clone has just one count. The chain joins TRBV7-2 to TRBJ2-7, with 8 bases aligning to TRBD2. CDR3 length: 15 amino acids. The ends lost 5 bases at V and 4 bases at J; junction bases unmatched: 10. Germline V lookup: CDR1 SGHTA, CDR2 FQGNSA. The CDR3 sequence is CASSPQRGHLYEQYF. The DNA of the CDR3 is TGTGCCAGCAGCCCACAGCGGGGGCACCTATACGAGCAGTACTTC.

CDR3 sequence: CSVAGQETNTIYF. CDR3 bases: TGCAGCGTCGCGGGACAGGAGACAAACACCATATATTTT. This rearrangement joins TRBV29-1 to TRBJ1-3; 8 bases are a match to TRBD1. Losses at the gene ends were 6 bases for V and 6 bases for J; bases not matched to a gene: 7. There are 13 residues in the CDR3. Looked up from germline, CDR1 is SQVTM and CDR2 is ANQGSEA.

V gene TRBV7-9 combines with J gene TRBJ1-1, with D unresolved. The CDR3 consists of 15 residues. Germline assignment: CDR1 SEHNR and CDR2 FQNEAQ (reference sequence). V lost 0 bases to trimming and J lost 6 bases, with 14 bases between them. CDR3 residues: CASSLALTGGAEAFF. CDR3 sequence (DNA): TGTGCCAGCAGCTTAGCGCTAACGGGAGGCGCTGAAGCTTTCTTT.